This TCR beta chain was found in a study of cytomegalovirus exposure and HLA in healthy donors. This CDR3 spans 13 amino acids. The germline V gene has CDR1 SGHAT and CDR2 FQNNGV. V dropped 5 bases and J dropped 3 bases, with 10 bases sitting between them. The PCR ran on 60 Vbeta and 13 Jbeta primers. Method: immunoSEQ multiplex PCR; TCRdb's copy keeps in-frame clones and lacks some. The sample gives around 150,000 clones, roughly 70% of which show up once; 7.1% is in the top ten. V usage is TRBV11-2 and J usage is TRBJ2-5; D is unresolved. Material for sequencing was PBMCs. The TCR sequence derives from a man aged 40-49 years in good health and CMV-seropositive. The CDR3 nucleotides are TGTGCCAGCAGCAAAGACCGGGAAGAGACCCAGTACTTC. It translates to CASSKDREETQYF.